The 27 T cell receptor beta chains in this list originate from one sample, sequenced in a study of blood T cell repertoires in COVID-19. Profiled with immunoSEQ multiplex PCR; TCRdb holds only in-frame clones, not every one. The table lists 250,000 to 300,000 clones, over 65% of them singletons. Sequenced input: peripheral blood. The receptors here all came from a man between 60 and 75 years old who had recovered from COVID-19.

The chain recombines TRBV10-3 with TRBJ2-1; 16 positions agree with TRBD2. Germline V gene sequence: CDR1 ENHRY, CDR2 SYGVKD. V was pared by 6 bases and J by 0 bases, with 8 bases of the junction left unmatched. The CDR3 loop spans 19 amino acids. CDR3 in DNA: TGTGCCATCAGCTCACCGGGACTAGCGGGGGGGAGCTCCTACAATGAGCAGTTCTTC. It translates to CAISSPGLAGGSSYNEQFF.

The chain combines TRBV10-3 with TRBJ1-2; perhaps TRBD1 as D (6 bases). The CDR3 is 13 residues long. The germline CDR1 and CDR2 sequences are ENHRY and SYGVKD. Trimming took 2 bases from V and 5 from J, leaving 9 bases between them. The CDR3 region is CAISEMQGYGYTF. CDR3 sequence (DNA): TGTGCCATCAGTGAGATGCAGGGGTATGGCTACACCTTC.

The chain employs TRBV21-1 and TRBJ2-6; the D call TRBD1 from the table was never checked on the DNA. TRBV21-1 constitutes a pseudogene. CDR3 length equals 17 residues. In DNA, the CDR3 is TGTGCCCGAGCGGAATACAGGGATGTACTTAGGGCCAACGTCCTGACTTTC. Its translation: CARAEYRDVLRANVLTF.

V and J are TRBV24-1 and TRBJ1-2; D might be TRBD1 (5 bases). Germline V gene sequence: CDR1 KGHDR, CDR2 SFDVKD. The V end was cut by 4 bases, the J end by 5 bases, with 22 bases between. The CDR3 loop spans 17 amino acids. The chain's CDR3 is CATSEGRGHQGLYGYTF. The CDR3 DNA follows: TGTGCCACCAGTGAGGGGCGGGGCCACCAGGGCTTATATGGCTACACCTTC.

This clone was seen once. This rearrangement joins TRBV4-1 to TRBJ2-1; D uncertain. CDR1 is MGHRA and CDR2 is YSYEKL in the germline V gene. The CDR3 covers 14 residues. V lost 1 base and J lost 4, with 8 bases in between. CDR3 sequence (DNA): TGCGCCAGCAGCCAAGTTTCTGTGTACAATGAGCAGTTCTTC. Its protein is CASSQVSVYNEQFF.

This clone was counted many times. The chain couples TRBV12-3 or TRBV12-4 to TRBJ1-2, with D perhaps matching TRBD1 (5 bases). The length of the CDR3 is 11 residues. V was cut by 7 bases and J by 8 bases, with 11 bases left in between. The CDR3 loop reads CASKGFWGYTF. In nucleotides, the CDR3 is TGTGCCAGCAAGGGGTTTTGGGGCTACACCTTC.

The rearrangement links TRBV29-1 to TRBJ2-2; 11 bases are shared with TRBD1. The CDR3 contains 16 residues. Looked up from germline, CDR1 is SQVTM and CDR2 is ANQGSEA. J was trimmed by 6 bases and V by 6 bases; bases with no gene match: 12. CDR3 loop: CSVNLRTGGVAGELFF. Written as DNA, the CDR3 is TGCAGCGTAAATCTACGGACAGGGGGCGTTGCCGGGGAGCTGTTTTTT.

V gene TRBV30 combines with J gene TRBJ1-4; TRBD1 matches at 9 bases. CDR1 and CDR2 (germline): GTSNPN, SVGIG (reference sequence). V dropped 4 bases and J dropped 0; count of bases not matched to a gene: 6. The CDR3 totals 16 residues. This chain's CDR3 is CAWTDRGKPTNEKLFF. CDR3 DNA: TGTGCCTGGACGGACAGGGGAAAGCCAACTAATGAAAAACTGTTTTTT.

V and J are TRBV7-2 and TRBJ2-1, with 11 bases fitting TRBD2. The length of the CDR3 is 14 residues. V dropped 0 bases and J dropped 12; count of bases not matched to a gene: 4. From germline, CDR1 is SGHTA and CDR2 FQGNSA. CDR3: CASSLALAGARQFF. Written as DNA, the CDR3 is TGTGCCAGCAGCTTAGCACTAGCGGGGGCCCGGCAGTTCTTC.

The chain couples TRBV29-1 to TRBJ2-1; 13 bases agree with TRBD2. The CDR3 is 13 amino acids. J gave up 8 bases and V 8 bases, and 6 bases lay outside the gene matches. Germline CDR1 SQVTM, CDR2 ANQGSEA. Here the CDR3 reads CSPRLAGGHEQFF. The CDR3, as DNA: TGCAGCCCGAGACTAGCGGGAGGCCATGAGCAGTTCTTC.

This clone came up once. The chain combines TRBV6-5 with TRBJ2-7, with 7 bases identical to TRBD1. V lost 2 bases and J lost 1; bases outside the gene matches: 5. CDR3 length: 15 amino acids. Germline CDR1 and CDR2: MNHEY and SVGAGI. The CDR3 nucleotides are TGTGCCAGCAGTTACCAAAGACAGGGATCCTACGAGCAGTACTTC. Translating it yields CASSYQRQGSYEQYF.

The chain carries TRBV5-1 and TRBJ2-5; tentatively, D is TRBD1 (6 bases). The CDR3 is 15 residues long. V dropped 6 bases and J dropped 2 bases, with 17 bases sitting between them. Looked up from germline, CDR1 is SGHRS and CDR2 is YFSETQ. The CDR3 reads CASTIIGTPQETQYF. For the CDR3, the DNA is TGCGCCAGCACAATCATAGGGACACCTCAAGAGACCCAGTACTTC.

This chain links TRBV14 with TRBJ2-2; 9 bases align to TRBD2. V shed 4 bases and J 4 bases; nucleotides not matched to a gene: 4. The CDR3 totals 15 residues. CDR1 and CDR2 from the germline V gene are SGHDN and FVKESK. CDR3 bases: TGTGCCAGCAGCCTAGGACTAGCGATCACCGGGGAGCTGTTTTTT. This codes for CASSLGLAITGELFF.

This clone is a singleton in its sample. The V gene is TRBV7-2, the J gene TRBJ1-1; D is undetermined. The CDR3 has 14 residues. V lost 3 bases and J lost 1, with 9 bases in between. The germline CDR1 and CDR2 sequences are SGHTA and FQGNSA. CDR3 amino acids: CASSLGVWNTEAFF. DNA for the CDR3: TGTGCCAGCAGCTTGGGCGTATGGAACACTGAAGCTTTCTTT.

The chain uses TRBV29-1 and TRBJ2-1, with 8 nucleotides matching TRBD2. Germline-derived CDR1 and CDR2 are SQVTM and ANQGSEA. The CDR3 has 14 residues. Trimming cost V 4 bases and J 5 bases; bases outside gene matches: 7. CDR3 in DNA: TGCAGCGTTGTAAGGACTAGCAGAAACAATGAGCAGTTCTTC. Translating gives CSVVRTSRNNEQFF.

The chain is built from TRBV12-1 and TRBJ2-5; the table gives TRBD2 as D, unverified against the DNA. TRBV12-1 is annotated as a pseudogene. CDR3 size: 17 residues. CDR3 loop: CASSFPLGSGGKETQYF. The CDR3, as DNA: TGTGCCAGCAGCTTTCCCTTAGGTAGCGGGGGAAAAGAGACCCAGTACTTC.

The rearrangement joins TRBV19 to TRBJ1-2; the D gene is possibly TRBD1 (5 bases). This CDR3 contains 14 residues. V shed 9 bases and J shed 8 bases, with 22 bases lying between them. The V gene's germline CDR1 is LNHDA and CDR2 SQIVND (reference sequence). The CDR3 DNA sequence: TGTGCCAGCCGACGCTCCGGGGGAGGAAAGGGCTACACCTTC. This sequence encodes CASRRSGGGKGYTF. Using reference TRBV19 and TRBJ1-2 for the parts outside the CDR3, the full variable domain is DGGITQSPKYLFRKEGQNVTLSCEQNLNHDAMYWYRQDPGQGLRLIYYSQIVNDFQKGDIAEGYSVSREKKESFPLTVTSAQKNPTAFYLCASRRSGGGKGYTFGSGTRLTVV.

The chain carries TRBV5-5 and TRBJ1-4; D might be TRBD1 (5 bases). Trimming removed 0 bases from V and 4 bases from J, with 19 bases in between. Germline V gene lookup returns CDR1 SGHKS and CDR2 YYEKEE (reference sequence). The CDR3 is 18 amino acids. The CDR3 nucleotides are TGTGCCAGCAGCTTGGAGAGTCGAGGCCAGGGATATAATGAAAAACTGTTTTTT. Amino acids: CASSLESRGQGYNEKLFF.

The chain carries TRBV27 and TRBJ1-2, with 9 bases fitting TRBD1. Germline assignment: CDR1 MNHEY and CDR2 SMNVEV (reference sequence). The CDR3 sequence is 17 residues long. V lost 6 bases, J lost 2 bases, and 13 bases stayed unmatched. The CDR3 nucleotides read TGTGCCAGCAGATCCGGGACAGGGTTATTGGTGAACTATGGCTACACCTTC. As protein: CASRSGTGLLVNYGYTF.

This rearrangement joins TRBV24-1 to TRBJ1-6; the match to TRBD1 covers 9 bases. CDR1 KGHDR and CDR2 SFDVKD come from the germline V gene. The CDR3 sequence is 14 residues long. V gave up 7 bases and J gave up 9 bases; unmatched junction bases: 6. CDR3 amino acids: CATSPGQGGSPLHF. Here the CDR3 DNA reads TGTGCCACCAGCCCGGGACAGGGTGGTTCACCCCTCCACTTT.

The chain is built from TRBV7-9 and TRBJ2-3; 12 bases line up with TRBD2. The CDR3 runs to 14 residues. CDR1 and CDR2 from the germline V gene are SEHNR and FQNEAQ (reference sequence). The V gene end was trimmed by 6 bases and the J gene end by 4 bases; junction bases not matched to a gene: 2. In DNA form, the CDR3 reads TGTGCCAGCAGACTAGCGGGAGGTTCAGATACGCAGTATTTT. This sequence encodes CASRLAGGSDTQYF.

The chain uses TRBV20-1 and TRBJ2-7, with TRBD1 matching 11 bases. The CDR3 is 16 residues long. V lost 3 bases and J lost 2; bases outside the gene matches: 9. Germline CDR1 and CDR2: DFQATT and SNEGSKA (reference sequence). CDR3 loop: CSASGSRDRGTYEQYF. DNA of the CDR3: TGCAGTGCTAGTGGGTCCCGGGACAGGGGGACCTACGAGCAGTACTTC.

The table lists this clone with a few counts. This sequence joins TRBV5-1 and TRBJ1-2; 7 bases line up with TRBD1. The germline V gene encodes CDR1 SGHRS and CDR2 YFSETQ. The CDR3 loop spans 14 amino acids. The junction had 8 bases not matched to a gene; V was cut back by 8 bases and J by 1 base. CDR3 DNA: TGCGCCAGTAGTGAAGGGGGCAGTAACTATGGCTACACCTTC. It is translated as CASSEGGSNYGYTF.

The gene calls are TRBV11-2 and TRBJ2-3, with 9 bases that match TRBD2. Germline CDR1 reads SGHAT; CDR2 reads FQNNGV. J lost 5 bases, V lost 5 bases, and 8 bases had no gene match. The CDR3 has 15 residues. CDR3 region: CASSPRAGGRDTQYF. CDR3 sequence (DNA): TGTGCCAGCAGCCCCCGGGCGGGAGGGCGAGATACGCAGTATTTT.

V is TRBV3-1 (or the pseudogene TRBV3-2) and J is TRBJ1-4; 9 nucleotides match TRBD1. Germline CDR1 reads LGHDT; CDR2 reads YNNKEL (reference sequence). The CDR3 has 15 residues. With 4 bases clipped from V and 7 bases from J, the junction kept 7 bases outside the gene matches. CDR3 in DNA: TGTGCCAGCAGCCCACAGACAGGGGGAATTGAAAAACTGTTTTTT. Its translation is CASSPQTGGIEKLFF.

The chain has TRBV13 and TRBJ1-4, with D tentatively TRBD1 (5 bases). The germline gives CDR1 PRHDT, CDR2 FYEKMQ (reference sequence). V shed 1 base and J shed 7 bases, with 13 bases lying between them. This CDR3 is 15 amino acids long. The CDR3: CASSLVSRVGEKLFF. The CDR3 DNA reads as TGTGCCAGCAGCTTAGTCAGCAGGGTTGGTGAAAAACTGTTTTTT. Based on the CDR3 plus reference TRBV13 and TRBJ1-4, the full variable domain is AAGVIQSPRHLIKEKRETATLKCYPIPRHDTVYWYQQGPGQDPQFLISFYEKMQSDKGSIPDRFSAQQFSDYHSELNMSSLELGDSALYFCASSLVSRVGEKLFFGSGTQLSVL.

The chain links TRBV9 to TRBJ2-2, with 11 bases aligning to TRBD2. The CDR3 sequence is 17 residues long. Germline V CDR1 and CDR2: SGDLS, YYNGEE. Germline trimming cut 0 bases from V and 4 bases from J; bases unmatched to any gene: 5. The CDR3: CASSVASGRLSTGELFF. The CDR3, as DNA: TGTGCCAGCAGCGTAGCTAGCGGGAGGCTGAGCACCGGGGAGCTGTTTTTT. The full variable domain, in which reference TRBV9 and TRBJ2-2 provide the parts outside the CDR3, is DSGVTQTPKHLITATGQRVTLRCSPRSGDLSVYWYQQSLDQGLQFLIQYYNGEERAKGNILERFSAQQFPDLHSELNLSSLELGDSALYFCASSVASGRLSTGELFFGEGSRLTVL.